These T cell receptor beta chains were read from a single sample in a study of CD8+ T cells in alopecia areata. The protocol was immunoSEQ multiplex PCR, while the TCRdb copy is restricted to in-frame clones and leaves out a portion. Of a few hundred thousand clones in the sample, roughly two fifths were seen once. The sequencing used CD4+ T cells sorted from blood, collected at approximately week 30, from a patient treated with tofacitinib. The receptors were sampled from a human donor with alopecia areata. CDR3s include the opening cysteine and the closing phenylalanine or tryptophan.

v_gene	j_gene	CDR3aa
TRBV29-1	TRBJ2-7	CSAVKAYEQYF
TRBV6-1	TRBJ2-2	CASPGTLGGELFF
TRBV29-1	TRBJ2-7	CSVGGQSYEQYF
TRBV5-4	TRBJ2-4	CASSFNSGARSKNIQYF
TRBV6-1	TRBJ1-2	CASSEVGGRSYGYTF
TRBV7-8	TRBJ2-7	CATSQNEQYF
TRBV29-1	TRBJ2-3	CSVSPGQTTDTQYF
TRBV15	TRBJ2-7	CATSRDRRDHQYF
TRBV9	TRBJ2-2	CASSPQSSGLTGELFF
TRBV7-9	TRBJ2-7	CASSLGGLAGRISYEQYF
TRBV6-1	TRBJ1-2	CASSEDTLWTPGYTF
TRBV5-1	TRBJ2-5	CASSSRARGETQYF
TRBV29-1	TRBJ2-2	CSGGQGAPGGELFF
TRBV9	TRBJ1-2	CASSPGWVLDGYTF